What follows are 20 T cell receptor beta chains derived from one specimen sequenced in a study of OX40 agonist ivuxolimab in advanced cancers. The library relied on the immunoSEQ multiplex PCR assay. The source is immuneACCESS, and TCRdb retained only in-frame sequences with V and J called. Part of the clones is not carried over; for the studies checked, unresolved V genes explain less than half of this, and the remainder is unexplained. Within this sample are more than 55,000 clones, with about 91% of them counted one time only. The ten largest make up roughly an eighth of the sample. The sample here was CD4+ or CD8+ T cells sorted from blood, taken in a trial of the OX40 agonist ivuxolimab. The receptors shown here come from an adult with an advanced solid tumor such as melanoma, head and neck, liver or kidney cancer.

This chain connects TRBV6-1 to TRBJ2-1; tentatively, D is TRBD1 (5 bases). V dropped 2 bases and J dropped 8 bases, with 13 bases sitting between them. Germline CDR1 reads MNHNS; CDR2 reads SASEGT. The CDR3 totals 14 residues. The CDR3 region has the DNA TGTGCCAGCAGTGAATACGCAGGGATGTATGAGCAGTTCTTC. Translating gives CASSEYAGMYEQFF.

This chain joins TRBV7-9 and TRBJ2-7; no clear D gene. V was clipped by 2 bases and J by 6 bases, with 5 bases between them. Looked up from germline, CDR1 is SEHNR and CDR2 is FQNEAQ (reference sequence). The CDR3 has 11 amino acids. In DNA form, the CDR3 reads TGTGCCAGCAGCTTATTGGCCGAGCAGTACTTC. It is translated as CASSLLAEQYF.

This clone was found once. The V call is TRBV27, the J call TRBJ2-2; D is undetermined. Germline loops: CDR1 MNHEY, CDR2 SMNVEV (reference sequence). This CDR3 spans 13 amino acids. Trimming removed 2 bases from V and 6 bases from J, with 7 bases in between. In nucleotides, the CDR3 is TGTGCCAGCAGTTTACCCGGCCCCGGGGAGCTGTTTTTT. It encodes CASSLPGPGELFF.

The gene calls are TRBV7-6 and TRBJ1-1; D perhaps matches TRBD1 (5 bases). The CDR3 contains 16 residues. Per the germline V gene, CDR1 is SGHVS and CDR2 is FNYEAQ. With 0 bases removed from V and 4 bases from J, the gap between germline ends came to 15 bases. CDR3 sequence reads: CASSLAQDTSGTEAFF. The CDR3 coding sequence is TGTGCCAGCAGCTTAGCCCAGGACACCTCGGGCACTGAAGCTTTCTTT.

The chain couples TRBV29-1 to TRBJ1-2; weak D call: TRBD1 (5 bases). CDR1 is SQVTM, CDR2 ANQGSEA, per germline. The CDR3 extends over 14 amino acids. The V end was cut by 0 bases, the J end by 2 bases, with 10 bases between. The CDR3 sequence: CSVEEGGANYGYTF. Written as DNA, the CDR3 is TGCAGCGTTGAAGAAGGAGGGGCAAACTATGGCTACACCTTC.

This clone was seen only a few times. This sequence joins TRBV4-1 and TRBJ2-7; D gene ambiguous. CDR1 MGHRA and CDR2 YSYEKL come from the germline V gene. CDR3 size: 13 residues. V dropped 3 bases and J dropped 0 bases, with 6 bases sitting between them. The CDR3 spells CASSHSFSYEQYF. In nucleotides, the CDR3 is TGCGCCAGCAGCCACTCCTTCTCCTACGAGCAGTACTTC.

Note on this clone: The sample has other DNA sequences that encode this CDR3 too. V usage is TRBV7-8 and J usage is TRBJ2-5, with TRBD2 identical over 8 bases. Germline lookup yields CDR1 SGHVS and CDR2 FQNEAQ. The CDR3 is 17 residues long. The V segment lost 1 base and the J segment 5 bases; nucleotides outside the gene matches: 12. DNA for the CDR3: TGTGCCAGCAGCTTAGGCGGAGTGGCGGGAGGTGGGGAGACCCAGTACTTC. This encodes CASSLGGVAGGGETQYF. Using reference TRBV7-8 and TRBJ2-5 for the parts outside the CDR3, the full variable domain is GAGVSQSPRYKVAKRGQDVALRCDPISGHVSLFWYQQALGQGPEFLTYFQNEAQLDKSGLPSDRFFAERPEGSVSTLKIQRTQQEDSAVYLCASSLGGVAGGGETQYFGPGTRLLVL.

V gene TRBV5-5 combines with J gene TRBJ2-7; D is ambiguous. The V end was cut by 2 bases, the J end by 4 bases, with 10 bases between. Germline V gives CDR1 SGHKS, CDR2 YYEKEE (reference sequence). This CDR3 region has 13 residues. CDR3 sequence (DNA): TGTGCCAGCAGCTTAGGTAGACTTTACGAGCAGTACTTC. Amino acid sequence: CASSLGRLYEQYF.

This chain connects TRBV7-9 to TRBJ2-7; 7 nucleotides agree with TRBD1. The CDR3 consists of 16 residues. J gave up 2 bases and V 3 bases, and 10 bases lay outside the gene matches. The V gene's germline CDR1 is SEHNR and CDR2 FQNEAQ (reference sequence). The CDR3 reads CASSFPDRDRTYEQYF. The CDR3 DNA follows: TGTGCCAGCAGCTTCCCCGACCGGGACAGAACCTACGAGCAGTACTTC.

The CDR3 region is CASSPRGLGAPPLIAFF. In DNA form, the CDR3 reads TGTGCCAGCAGCCCTCGAGGCCTCGGGGCCCCACCCCTGATAGCTTTCTTT. The chain uses TRBV7-6 and TRBJ1-1; TRBD1 is a possible D gene (5 bases). V lost 5 bases and J lost 10, with 29 bases in between. CDR1 and CDR2 from the germline V gene are SGHVS and FNYEAQ. There are 17 residues in the CDR3.

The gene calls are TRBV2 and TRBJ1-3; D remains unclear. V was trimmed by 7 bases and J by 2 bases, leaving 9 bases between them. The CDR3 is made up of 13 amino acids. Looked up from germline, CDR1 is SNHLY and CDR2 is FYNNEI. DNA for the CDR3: TGTGCCAGCATCCTACCTCCTGGAAACACCATATATTTT. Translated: CASILPPGNTIYF.

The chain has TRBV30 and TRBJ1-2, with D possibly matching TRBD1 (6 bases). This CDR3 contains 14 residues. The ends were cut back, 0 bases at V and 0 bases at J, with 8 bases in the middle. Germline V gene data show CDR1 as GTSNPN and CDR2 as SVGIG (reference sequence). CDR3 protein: CAWSVTGTNYGYTF. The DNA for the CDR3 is TGTGCCTGGAGTGTAACAGGGACTAACTATGGCTACACCTTC.

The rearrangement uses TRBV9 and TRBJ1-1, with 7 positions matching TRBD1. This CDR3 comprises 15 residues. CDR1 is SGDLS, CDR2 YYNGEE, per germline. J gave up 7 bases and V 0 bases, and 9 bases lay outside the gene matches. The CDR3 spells CASSVAGRGWDEAFF. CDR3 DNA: TGTGCCAGCAGCGTAGCGGGCAGGGGGTGGGATGAAGCTTTCTTT.

This CDR3 is CASSLLWDPNTGELFF. For the CDR3, the DNA is TGTGCCAGTAGCTTGCTTTGGGACCCAAACACCGGGGAGCTGTTTTTT. The gene calls are TRBV19 and TRBJ2-2; D could derive from TRBD1 or TRBD2 (5 bases each). V gave up 6 bases and J gave up 2 bases, with 16 bases separating them. Germline V CDR1 and CDR2: LNHDA, SQIVND (reference sequence). This CDR3 contains 16 residues. Using reference TRBV19 and TRBJ2-2 for the parts outside the CDR3, the full variable domain is DGGITQSPKYLFRKEGQNVTLSCEQNLNHDAMYWYRQDPGQGLRLIYYSQIVNDFQKGDIAEGYSVSREKKESFPLTVTSAQKNPTAFYLCASSLLWDPNTGELFFGEGSRLTVL.

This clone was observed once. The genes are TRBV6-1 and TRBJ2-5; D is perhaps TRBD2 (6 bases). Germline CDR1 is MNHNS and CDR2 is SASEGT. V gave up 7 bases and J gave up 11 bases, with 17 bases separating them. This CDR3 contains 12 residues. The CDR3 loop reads CASNFREWEQYF. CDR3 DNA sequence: TGTGCCAGCAATTTCCGGGAGTGGGAGCAGTACTTC.

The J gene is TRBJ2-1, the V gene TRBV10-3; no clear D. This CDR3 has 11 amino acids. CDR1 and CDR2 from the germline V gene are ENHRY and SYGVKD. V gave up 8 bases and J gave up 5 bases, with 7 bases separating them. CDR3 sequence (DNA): TGTGCCATCGGACGGGACAATGAGCAGTTCTTC. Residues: CAIGRDNEQFF.

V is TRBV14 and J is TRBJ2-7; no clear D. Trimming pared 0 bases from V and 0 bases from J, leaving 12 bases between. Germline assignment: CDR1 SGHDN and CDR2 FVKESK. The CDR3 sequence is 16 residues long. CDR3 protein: CASSQEETTYSYEQYF. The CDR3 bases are TGTGCCAGCAGCCAAGAGGAAACTACATACTCCTACGAGCAGTACTTC. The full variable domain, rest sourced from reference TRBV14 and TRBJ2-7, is EAGVTQFPSHSVIEKGQTVTLRCDPISGHDNLYWYRRVMGKEIKFLLHFVKESKQDESGMPNNRFLAERTGGTYSTLKVQPAELEDSGVYFCASSQEETTYSYEQYFGPGTRLTVT.

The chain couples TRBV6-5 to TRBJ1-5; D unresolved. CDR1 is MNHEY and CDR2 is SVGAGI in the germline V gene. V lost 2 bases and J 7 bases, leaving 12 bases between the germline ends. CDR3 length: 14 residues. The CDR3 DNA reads TGTGCCAGCAGTTACAGGGAAGGGATGCAGCCCCAGCATTTT. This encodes CASSYREGMQPQHF.

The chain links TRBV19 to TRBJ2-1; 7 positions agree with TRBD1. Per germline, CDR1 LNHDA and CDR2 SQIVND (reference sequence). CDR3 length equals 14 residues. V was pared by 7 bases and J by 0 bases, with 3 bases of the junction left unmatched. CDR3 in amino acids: CASTRDSSYNEQFF. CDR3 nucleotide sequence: TGTGCCAGTACTAGGGACAGCTCCTACAATGAGCAGTTCTTC.

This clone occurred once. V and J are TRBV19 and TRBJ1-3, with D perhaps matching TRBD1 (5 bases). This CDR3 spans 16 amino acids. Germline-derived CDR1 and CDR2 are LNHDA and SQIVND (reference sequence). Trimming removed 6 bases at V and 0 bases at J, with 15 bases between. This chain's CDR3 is CASRRGRDGSGNTIYF. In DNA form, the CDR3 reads TGTGCCAGTAGGCGAGGGAGGGACGGCTCTGGAAACACCATATATTTT.